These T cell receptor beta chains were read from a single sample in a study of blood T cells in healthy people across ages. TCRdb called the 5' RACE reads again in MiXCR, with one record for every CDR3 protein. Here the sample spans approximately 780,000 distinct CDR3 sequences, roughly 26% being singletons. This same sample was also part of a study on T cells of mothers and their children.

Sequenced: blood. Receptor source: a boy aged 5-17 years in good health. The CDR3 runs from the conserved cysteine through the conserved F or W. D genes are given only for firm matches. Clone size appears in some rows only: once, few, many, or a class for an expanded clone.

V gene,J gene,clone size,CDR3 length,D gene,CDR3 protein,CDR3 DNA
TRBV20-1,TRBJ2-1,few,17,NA,CSASNPRGAGSFNEQFF,TGCAGTGCTAGTAATCCCAGGGGCGCTGGGTCATTCAATGAGCAGTTCTTC
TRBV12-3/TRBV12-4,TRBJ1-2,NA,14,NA,CASSLDSVSYGYTF,TGTGCCAGCAGTTTAGACAGTGTTAGCTATGGCTACACCTTC
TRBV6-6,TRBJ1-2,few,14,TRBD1,CASRGSDRVQGYTF,TGTGCCAGCAGGGGATCCGACAGGGTACAAGGCTACACCTTC
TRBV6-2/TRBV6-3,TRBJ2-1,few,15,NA,CASSSTRSSYNEQFF,TGTGCCAGCAGTTCGACTCGAAGCTCCTACAATGAGCAGTTCTTC
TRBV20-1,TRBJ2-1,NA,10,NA,CSPHWNEQFF,TGCAGTCCTCATTGGAATGAGCAGTTCTTC
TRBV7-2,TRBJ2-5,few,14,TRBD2,CASSHGLAEETQYF,TGTGCCAGCAGCCATGGACTAGCGGAAGAGACCCAGTACTTC
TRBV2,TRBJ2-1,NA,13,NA,CASRARNGDEQFF,TGTGCCAGCAGGGCCCGGAACGGGGATGAGCAGTTCTTC
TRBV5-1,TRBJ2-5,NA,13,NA,CASRGDGITKQYF,TGCGCCAGCAGAGGGGACGGTATTACGAAGCAGTACTTC
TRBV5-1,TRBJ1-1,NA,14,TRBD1,CASTIKTGVAEAFF,TGCGCCAGCACCATTAAGACAGGGGTCGCTGAAGCTTTCTTT
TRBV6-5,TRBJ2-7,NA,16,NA,CASSYSMGGAAYEQYF,TGTGCCAGCAGTTACTCGATGGGGGGGGCGGCCTACGAGCAGTACTTC
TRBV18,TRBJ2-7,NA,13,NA,CASSPSVGSEQYF,TGTGCCAGCTCACCTTCCGTGGGGTCCGAGCAGTACTTC
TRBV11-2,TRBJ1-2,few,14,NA,CASSLDLGVGGYTF,TGTGCCAGCAGCTTAGATCTGGGGGTGGGTGGCTACACCTTC
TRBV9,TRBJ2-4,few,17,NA,CASSPRGSPGPRDIQYF,TGTGCCAGCAGCCCTAGGGGTTCTCCGGGTCCCAGGGACATTCAGTACTTC
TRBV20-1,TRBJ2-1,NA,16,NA,CSARDPVRGPYNEQFF,TGCAGTGCTAGAGATCCTGTGCGGGGGCCGTACAATGAGCAGTTCTTC
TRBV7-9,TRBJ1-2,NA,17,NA,CASSFSPGPGKNYGYTF,TGTGCCAGCAGCTTTTCTCCAGGCCCGGGCAAAAACTATGGCTACACCTTC
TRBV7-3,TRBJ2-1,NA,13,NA,CASSLQDLGQKFF,TGTGCCAGCAGCCTACAAGACTTAGGACAGAAGTTCTTC
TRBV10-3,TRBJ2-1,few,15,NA,CAISESETSYNEQFF,TGTGCCATCAGTGAGTCGGAAACCTCCTACAATGAGCAGTTCTTC
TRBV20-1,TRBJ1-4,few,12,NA,CSARGQTEKLFF,TGCAGTGCTAGGGGGCAAACAGAAAAACTGTTTTTT
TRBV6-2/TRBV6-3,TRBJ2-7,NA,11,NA,CASSRDHEQYF,TGTGCCAGCAGTCGGGACCACGAGCAGTACTTC
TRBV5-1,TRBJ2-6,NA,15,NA,CASSVQGYGANVLTF,TGCGCCAGCAGCGTGCAGGGTTATGGTGCCAACGTCCTGACTTTC
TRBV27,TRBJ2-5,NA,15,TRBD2,CASSPSSSGKETQYF,TGTGCCAGCAGCCCCTCCAGCAGCGGGAAAGAGACCCAGTACTTC
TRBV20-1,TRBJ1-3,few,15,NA,CSAQPEGPLGNTIYF,TGCAGTGCTCAACCCGAGGGACCCTTGGGAAACACCATATATTTT
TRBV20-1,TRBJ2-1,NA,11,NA,CSATFRNEQFF,TGCAGTGCTACCTTCCGCAATGAGCAGTTCTTC
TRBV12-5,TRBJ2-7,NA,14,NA,CASGLGGGSYEQYF,TGTGCTAGTGGTTTGGGAGGGGGCTCCTACGAGCAGTACTTC
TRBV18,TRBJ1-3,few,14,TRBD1,CASSRGQGKDTIYF,TGTGCCAGCTCACGCGGACAGGGAAAAGACACCATATATTTT